The 15 T cell receptor beta chains given below trace back to one sample, sequenced in a study of liver allograft versus peripheral blood T cells. Study in general: Repertoires from peripheral blood of liver transplant recipients were compared with those inside their transplanted livers.

Each CDR3 protein is one row after TCRdb ran MiXCR on the reads. The repertoire holds 15,000 to 20,000 distinct CDR3 sequences, 22% seen once, with about an eighth in the top ten. The receptors here all came from a human patient who had a liver transplant. A share of the T cells may be of graft donor origin.

This CDR3 reads CASSYPTGSYEQYF. As DNA, the CDR3 is TGTGCCAGCAGTTACCCGACAGGGTCCTACGAGCAGTACTTC. The rearrangement links TRBV6-2 or TRBV6-3 to TRBJ2-7; 7 bases agree with TRBD1. V trimming: 2 bases; J trimming: 1 base; junction bases outside the gene matches: 2. This CDR3 is 14 amino acids long. The V gene's germline CDR1 is MNHEY and CDR2 SVGEGT.

This chain uses TRBV6-6 with TRBJ2-1, with D tentatively TRBD2 (7 bases). CDR3 length: 15 amino acids. V was cut by 4 bases and J by 5 bases, with 15 bases left in between. Per germline, CDR1 MNHNY and CDR2 SVGAGI (reference sequence). The CDR3 loop reads CASSFSRGGHNEQFF. The CDR3 DNA sequence: TGTGCCAGCAGTTTCTCAAGGGGGGGGCACAATGAGCAGTTCTTC.

This clonotype was seen many times. The gene calls are TRBV6-2 or TRBV6-3 and TRBJ2-7; 8 positions match TRBD1. Germline V gives CDR1 MNHEY, CDR2 SVGEGT. The CDR3 length is 16 residues. Trimming cost V 5 bases and J 3 bases; bases outside gene matches: 12. CDR3 loop: CASSRPQDRAVYEQYF. CDR3 bases: TGTGCCAGCAGTCGGCCCCAGGACAGGGCGGTCTACGAGCAGTACTTC.

This clonotype was observed at least ten times. V usage is TRBV7-2 and J usage is TRBJ2-2; the D gene could be TRBD1 or TRBD2 (5 bases each). Germline values: CDR1 SGHTA, CDR2 FQGNSA. V dropped 1 base and J dropped 7 bases, with 16 bases sitting between them. The CDR3 totals 16 residues. CDR3 sequence (DNA): TGTGCCAGCAGCTTAGGAGGGGTTAGCCGACACGGGGAGCTGTTTTTT. This encodes CASSLGGVSRHGELFF.

In its sample, this clonotype ranks as medium-sized. The chain's CDR3 is CASSGDRRVTEAFF. The CDR3 DNA reads TGTGCCAGCAGCGGAGACAGGCGGGTCACTGAAGCTTTCTTT. This sequence joins TRBV27 and TRBJ1-1; D possibly corresponds to TRBD1 (6 bases). Germline loops: CDR1 MNHEY, CDR2 SMNVEV (reference sequence). Trimming stripped 6 bases from V and 4 bases from J, with 15 bases between. The CDR3 consists of 14 residues.

This clonotype was picked up many times. The chain links TRBV19 to TRBJ2-3; 8 bases line up with TRBD1. Per germline, CDR1 LNHDA and CDR2 SQIVND (reference sequence). CDR3 length: 16 residues. Trimming at V came to 5 bases and at J to 2 bases, leaving 9 bases not matched to a gene. The CDR3 sequence: CASSGGTGGITDTQYF. The CDR3 DNA is TGTGCCAGTAGTGGGGGCACAGGGGGAATCACAGATACGCAGTATTTT.

This clonotype occurred many times. The chain employs TRBV27 and TRBJ2-5; no firm D call. Germline CDR1 and CDR2: MNHEY and SMNVEV (reference sequence). CDR3 length: 18 amino acids. Trimming removed 0 bases from V and 0 bases from J, with 17 bases in between. DNA for the CDR3: TGTGCCAGCAGTTTATCGAATGGTCGGATGGGATACCAAGAGACCCAGTACTTC. Translated: CASSLSNGRMGYQETQYF.

The V call is TRBV12-3 or TRBV12-4, the J call TRBJ2-7; D might be TRBD1 (5 bases). CDR3 size: 14 residues. The V gene lost 6 bases and the J gene lost 2 bases, with 14 bases spanning the gap. Written as DNA, the CDR3 is TGTGCCAGCAGACCAGACCCAGGGACCTACGAGCAGTACTTC. Translated, it gives CASRPDPGTYEQYF.

For this clonotype: This is likely a read error, given that the CDR3 carries no conserved phenylalanine or tryptophan at its end. The chain links TRBV14 to TRBJ2-1; possible D gene TRBD2, 5 bases. Germline V gene sequence: CDR1 SGHDN, CDR2 FVKESK. V was pared by 0 bases and J by 2 bases, with 11 bases between. The CDR3 is made up of 16 amino acids. CDR3 DNA: TGTGCCAGCAGCCAAGATCGCCGGGGTGCCTACAATGAGCAGTTCTTA. Encoded protein: CASSQDRRGAYNEQFL.

This clonotype was counted a few times. The rearrangement uses TRBV6-5 and TRBJ2-5; 7 bases line up with TRBD2. CDR3 length: 14 residues. Germline V lookup: CDR1 MNHEY, CDR2 SVGAGI. With 7 bases clipped from V and 2 bases from J, the junction kept 7 bases outside the gene matches. This CDR3 is CASKRDYQQETQYF. The CDR3 DNA reads TGTGCCAGCAAACGGGACTACCAACAAGAGACCCAGTACTTC.

The rearrangement joins TRBV7-2 to TRBJ1-4; D unclear. Trimming shortened V by 1 base and J by 4 bases, and 7 bases separated the two germline ends. Germline V gives CDR1 SGHTA, CDR2 FQGNSA. The CDR3 extends over 14 amino acids. CDR3 amino acids: CASSLGGNNEKLFF. The CDR3, as DNA: TGTGCCAGCAGCTTAGGCGGAAATAATGAAAAACTGTTTTTT.

By sample fraction, this clonotype is medium-sized. The rearrangement joins TRBV5-6 to TRBJ1-1, with 7 bases aligning to TRBD1. The J segment lost 0 bases and the V segment lost 4 bases, leaving 6 bases of the junction unmatched. Per germline, CDR1 SGHDT and CDR2 YYEEEE. This CDR3 spans 15 amino acids. CDR3 sequence reads: CASSGRGRMNTEAFF. The CDR3 DNA reads as TGTGCCAGCAGCGGTAGGGGGCGCATGAACACTGAAGCTTTCTTT.

Worth noting for this clonotype: Being one base from a much bigger clone, this may be a read error. The chain is built from TRBV6-5 and TRBJ2-3; 11 bases line up with TRBD2. Germline loops: CDR1 MNHEY, CDR2 SVGAGI. There are 15 residues in the CDR3. The CDR3 bases are TGTGCCAGCAGCCGACTAGCGGGAAACACAGATATGCAGTATTTT. Translation: CASSRLAGNTDMQYF.

This rearrangement joins TRBV6-5 to TRBJ1-5, with 8 nucleotides matching TRBD1. V trimming: 6 bases; J trimming: 2 bases; junction bases outside the gene matches: 6. The CDR3 has 15 amino acids. Germline assignment: CDR1 MNHEY and CDR2 SVGAGI. The CDR3 loop reads CASSRTGSGNQPQHF. The CDR3 DNA sequence: TGTGCCAGCAGCCGGACAGGGTCGGGCAATCAGCCCCAGCATTTT.

This clonotype turned up a few times. The chain is built from TRBV30 and TRBJ2-5; D is possibly TRBD2 (6 bases). This CDR3 is built from 15 residues. CDR1 and CDR2 from the germline V gene are GTSNPN and SVGIG (reference sequence). V lost 5 bases, J lost 4 bases, and 20 bases lay in between. The CDR3 sequence: CAWVARGAGRETQYF. The CDR3 nucleotides read TGTGCCTGGGTCGCCCGCGGGGCCGGTCGAGAGACCCAGTACTTC.